The 27 T cell receptor beta chains in this list originate from one sample, sequenced in a study of T cell responses to AZD1222 COVID-19 vaccine. Here immunoSEQ multiplex PCR was the method, and the copy in TCRdb shows in-frame clones only, minus some. The sample lists around 140,000 clones; more than 85% were seen once. The sequencing used peripheral blood, collected 28 days after the second AZD1222 dose. All receptors come from an adult who received the AZD1222 COVID-19 vaccine.

V and J are TRBV28 and TRBJ2-5, with D maybe TRBD1 (5 bases). This CDR3 region has 17 residues. In germline, CDR1 is MDHEN, CDR2 SYDVKM. The V and J ends lost 3 bases and 4 bases respectively, with 21 bases between them. The CDR3 loop is CASSFKPAPGRRETQYF. CDR3 sequence (DNA): TGTGCCAGCAGTTTCAAGCCTGCCCCAGGGCGTAGAGAGACCCAGTACTTC. The full variable domain, with the rest looked up from reference TRBV28 and TRBJ2-5, is DVKVTQSSRYLVKRTGEKVFLECVQDMDHENMFWYRQDPGLGLRLIYFSYDVKMKEKGDIPEGYSVSREKKERFSLILESASTNQTSMYLCASSFKPAPGRRETQYFGPGTRLLVL.

The chain has TRBV9 and TRBJ2-7, with 11 bases aligning to TRBD1. The germline gives CDR1 SGDLS, CDR2 YYNGEE. V was clipped by 3 bases and J by 1 base; unmatched bases: 6. The CDR3 loop spans 16 amino acids. The CDR3 DNA reads TGTGCCAGCAGCGGACCTGGGACAGGGGGATCCTACGAGCAGTACTTC. Its protein product is CASSGPGTGGSYEQYF.

The CDR3 coding sequence is TGTGCCACCAGCAGATCCCCGGGGGGGTGGGGCACCGGGGAGCTGTTTTTT. This encodes CATSRSPGGWGTGELFF. The rearrangement uses TRBV15 and TRBJ2-2; TRBD2 matches 8 bases. Germline CDR1 and CDR2: LNHNV and YYDKDF (reference sequence). The trim removed 2 bases at V and 4 bases at J, leaving 9 bases unmatched. The CDR3 has 17 residues.

The chain couples TRBV6-5 to TRBJ1-2, with a weak D call TRBD1 (6 bases). Trimming took 0 bases from V and 3 from J, leaving 14 bases between them. Germline loops: CDR1 MNHEY, CDR2 SVGAGI. The CDR3 is 16 amino acids. The CDR3 DNA reads TGTGCCAGCAGTTACTCGAGAATCAGGGGCCACTATGGCTACACCTTC. This translates into CASSYSRIRGHYGYTF.

The V call is TRBV4-1, the J call TRBJ1-3; tentatively, D is TRBD1 (6 bases). The CDR3 loop spans 15 amino acids. Per the germline V gene, CDR1 is MGHRA and CDR2 is YSYEKL. Trimming left V 0 bases short and J 4 bases short, with 10 bases between. The CDR3 region is CASSQDWGAGNTIYF. In DNA, the CDR3 is TGCGCCAGCAGCCAAGATTGGGGGGCAGGAAACACCATATATTTT.

This clone occurred a few times. The chain combines TRBV18 with TRBJ1-2, with 9 bases matching TRBD1. V gave up 3 bases and J gave up 8 bases; unmatched junction bases: 7. The CDR3 has 14 amino acids. Germline CDR1 KGHSH, CDR2 LQKENI. The CDR3 coding sequence is TGTGCCAGCTCACCGGACGGACAGGGGTACGGCTACACCTTC. Translating gives CASSPDGQGYGYTF.

This chain connects TRBV11-2 to TRBJ2-2; D remains ambiguous. V was clipped by 5 bases and J by 5 bases, with 15 bases between them. The CDR3 has 15 residues. Germline CDR1 reads SGHAT; CDR2 reads FQNNGV. CDR3 residues: CASSLRIRITGELFF. As DNA, the CDR3 is TGTGCCAGCAGCCTGAGGATTAGGATAACCGGGGAGCTGTTTTTT.

This chain uses TRBV6-5 with TRBJ1-3; no clear D. The germline gives CDR1 MNHEY, CDR2 SVGAGI. V gave up 6 bases and J gave up 8 bases, with 20 bases separating them. This CDR3 spans 15 amino acids. The CDR3 sequence is CASRQWASGPDTIYF. The CDR3 DNA is TGTGCCAGCAGACAATGGGCCTCCGGTCCCGACACCATATATTTT.

The chain uses TRBV20-1 and TRBJ2-7, with 10 bases aligning to TRBD1. CDR3 size: 11 residues. Losses at the gene ends were 7 bases for V and 5 bases for J; bases not matched to a gene: 2. Per the germline V gene, CDR1 is DFQATT and CDR2 is SNEGSKA (reference sequence). CDR3 DNA sequence: TGCAGTGTGGGACAGGGGAACGAGCAGTACTTC. It specifies CSVGQGNEQYF.

The chain is built from TRBV28 and TRBJ2-1; no clear D gene. The CDR3 contains 11 residues. CDR1 and CDR2 (germline): MDHEN, SYDVKM. V was clipped by 5 bases and J by 6 bases, with 5 bases between them. CDR3 coding DNA: TGTGCCAGCAGTCCCCGCAATGAGCAGTTCTTC. As protein: CASSPRNEQFF. Using reference TRBV28 and TRBJ2-1 for the parts outside the CDR3, the full variable domain is DVKVTQSSRYLVKRTGEKVFLECVQDMDHENMFWYRQDPGLGLRLIYFSYDVKMKEKGDIPEGYSVSREKKERFSLILESASTNQTSMYLCASSPRNEQFFGPGTRLTVL.

The V and J genes are TRBV9 and TRBJ2-1; the D gene is possibly TRBD1 (6 bases). Trimming stripped 4 bases from V and 9 bases from J, with 11 bases between. Germline CDR1 and CDR2: SGDLS and YYNGEE. CDR3 length: 12 amino acids. The CDR3 DNA sequence: TGTGCCAGCAGCACCGGGACACCTGAGCAGTTCTTC. Its protein is CASSTGTPEQFF.

This rearrangement joins TRBV18 to TRBJ2-1; 11 nucleotides align to TRBD2. The V gene's germline CDR1 is KGHSH and CDR2 LQKENI. Trimming took 0 bases from V and 8 from J; bases not matched to a gene: 3. The CDR3 runs to 15 residues. The CDR3 sequence: CASSPPTSGSHEQFF. The CDR3 DNA reads TGTGCCAGCTCACCACCTACTAGCGGGAGCCATGAGCAGTTCTTC.

The sample holds one count of this clone. The J gene is TRBJ1-1, the V gene TRBV27; D gene uncertain. V was trimmed by 0 bases and J by 4 bases, leaving 9 bases between them. CDR3 length: 14 amino acids. From germline, CDR1 is MNHEY and CDR2 SMNVEV (reference sequence). The CDR3 reads CASSLSAYGTEAFF. CDR3 DNA: TGTGCCAGCAGTTTATCGGCCTATGGCACTGAAGCTTTCTTT.

The chain is built from TRBV6-1 and TRBJ2-7, with a weak D call TRBD1 (6 bases). V shed 3 bases and J shed 6 bases, with 21 bases lying between them. Looked up from germline, CDR1 is MNHNS and CDR2 is SASEGT. This CDR3 is 16 amino acids long. CDR3 sequence: CASSETGQPGRIEQYV. Here the CDR3 DNA reads TGTGCCAGCAGTGAGACAGGTCAACCCGGGCGCATCGAGCAGTACGTC.

The V gene is TRBV3-1 (or the pseudogene TRBV3-2), the J gene TRBJ2-1, with D perhaps assigned TRBD1 or TRBD2 (5 bases each). Trimming cost V 0 bases and J 8 bases, with 14 bases left between them. CDR1 is LGHDT and CDR2 is YNNKEL in the germline V gene (reference sequence). This CDR3 is built from 15 residues. For the CDR3, the DNA is TGTGCCAGCAGCCAAGAAAGGACCCGAGGGGATGAGCAGTTCTTC. It is translated as CASSQERTRGDEQFF.

The gene calls are TRBV18 and TRBJ1-1; D gene uncertain. Looked up from germline, CDR1 is KGHSH and CDR2 is LQKENI. There are 15 residues in the CDR3. The germline V and J ends were trimmed by 2 bases and 3 bases, with 13 bases remaining between them. CDR3 in amino acids: CASSPGQPPYTEAFF. The CDR3 DNA reads TGTGCCAGCTCACCAGGGCAGCCCCCCTACACTGAAGCTTTCTTT.

V usage is TRBV29-1 and J usage is TRBJ2-3; D is perhaps TRBD1 (6 bases). CDR3 length equals 13 residues. Trimming removed 3 bases at V and 0 bases at J, with 7 bases between. Germline V gene data show CDR1 as SQVTM and CDR2 as ANQGSEA. The chain's CDR3 is CSVDQGSTDTQYF. The CDR3 bases are TGCAGCGTTGACCAGGGGAGCACAGATACGCAGTATTTT.

This clone was detected a few times. J is TRBJ1-2 and V is TRBV2; 7 nucleotides line up with TRBD1. The CDR3 totals 13 residues. Unmatched junction bases numbered 9, after V lost 6 bases and J lost 8 bases. The germline gives CDR1 SNHLY, CDR2 FYNNEI. The CDR3 protein is CASRTGQASGYTF. As DNA, the CDR3 is TGTGCCAGCAGGACCGGACAGGCGAGCGGCTACACCTTC.

V usage is TRBV29-1 and J usage is TRBJ1-3, with unresolved D. CDR1 is SQVTM, CDR2 ANQGSEA, per germline. The V gene lost 4 bases and the J gene lost 4 bases, with 8 bases spanning the gap. The CDR3 consists of 12 residues. The CDR3 protein is CSVALAGNTIYF. CDR3 coding DNA: TGCAGCGTTGCCCTCGCAGGAAACACCATATATTTT.

The rearrangement uses TRBV2 and TRBJ1-2; D possibly corresponds to TRBD1 (6 bases). Trimming shortened V by 1 base and J by 0 bases, and 15 bases separated the two germline ends. Looked up from germline, CDR1 is SNHLY and CDR2 is FYNNEI. The CDR3 contains 17 residues. Written as DNA, the CDR3 is TGTGCCAGCAGTGAAGGGACAGCAAGTTTGGCTAACTATGGCTACACCTTC. It codes for CASSEGTASLANYGYTF. Variable domain in full (rest from reference TRBV2 and TRBJ1-2): EPEVTQTPSHQVTQMGQEVILRCVPISNHLYFYWYRQILGQKVEFLVSFYNNEISEKSEIFDDQFSVERPDGSNFTLKIRSTKLEDSAMYFCASSEGTASLANYGYTFGSGTRLTVV.

V is TRBV19 and J is TRBJ1-1; a possible D gene is TRBD1 (5 bases). The CDR3 is 11 amino acids. V was trimmed by 8 bases and J by 2 bases, leaving 6 bases between them. Looked up from germline, CDR1 is LNHDA and CDR2 is SQIVND (reference sequence). The CDR3, as DNA: TGTGCCAGTCAGGGTAACACTGAAGCTTTCTTT. Protein: CASQGNTEAFF.

This clone appeared a single time. This sequence joins TRBV10-3 and TRBJ1-6, with TRBD1 matching over 10 bases. This CDR3 contains 14 residues. Germline CDR1 and CDR2: ENHRY and SYGVKD. J gave up 8 bases and V 6 bases, and 4 bases lay outside the gene matches. Written as DNA, the CDR3 is TGTGCCATCAGGTCCGGGACAGGGGATTCACCCCTCCACTTT. It translates to CAIRSGTGDSPLHF.

The chain combines TRBV18 with TRBJ1-5; unclear D gene. CDR3 length: 14 amino acids. The germline gives CDR1 KGHSH, CDR2 LQKENI. The V end was cut by 2 bases, the J end by 3 bases, with 8 bases between. CDR3 coding DNA: TGTGCCAGCTCACCAGGGCAGAACAATCAGCCCCAGCATTTT. It encodes CASSPGQNNQPQHF.

This chain joins TRBV30 and TRBJ1-2, with D possibly TRBD1 on 5 matching bases. Germline V gene sequence: CDR1 GTSNPN, CDR2 SVGIG (reference sequence). V lost 1 base, J lost 7 bases, and 10 bases lay in between. The CDR3 runs to 12 residues. CDR3 in amino acids: CAWSGGDTGYTF. In nucleotides, the CDR3 is TGTGCCTGGAGTGGAGGGGATACTGGCTACACCTTC.

This chain joins TRBV7-9 and TRBJ1-1, with 7 bases identical to TRBD1. Germline CDR1 and CDR2: SEHNR and FQNEAQ (reference sequence). J gave up 8 bases and V 4 bases, and 4 bases lay outside the gene matches. CDR3 length equals 12 residues. CDR3 amino acids: CASSYTGEEAFF. In DNA, the CDR3 is TGTGCCAGCAGCTACACAGGGGAGGAAGCTTTCTTT.

V and J are TRBV15 and TRBJ1-1; possible D gene TRBD1, 6 bases. CDR1 is LNHNV, CDR2 YYDKDF, per germline (reference sequence). The length of the CDR3 is 14 residues. V gave up 5 bases and J gave up 5 bases, with 15 bases separating them. The CDR3 spells CATSELRGRTEAFF. The CDR3 DNA follows: TGTGCCACCAGCGAGCTAAGGGGGAGGACTGAAGCTTTCTTT.

The chain carries TRBV7-2 and TRBJ1-2; 11 bases map to TRBD1. Germline CDR1 is SGHTA and CDR2 is FQGNSA. This CDR3 has 16 amino acids. V was clipped by 1 base and J by 5 bases; unmatched bases: 6. The DNA for the CDR3 is TGTGCCAGCAGCTTAGTGGGGACAGGGGGGAGTTATGGCTACACCTTC. This encodes CASSLVGTGGSYGYTF.